Below are 2 T cell receptor beta chains sequenced from a single sample in a study of blood T cells in healthy people across ages. A J-beta primer mix and a sample-barcoded 5' primer were used in a second PCR of about 7 to 12 cycles. Via MiXCR, TCRdb re-called the 5' RACE reads, giving one row per CDR3 protein. The table lists 800,000 to 950,000 distinct CDR3 sequences, around 49% of them singletons. The material sequenced was blood. Receptor source: a man aged 30 to 45 in good health.

Many counts were recorded for this clonotype. The rearrangement links TRBV28 to TRBJ2-2, with TRBD1 matching over 7 bases. Trimming at V came to 7 bases and at J to 4 bases, leaving 6 bases not matched to a gene. The CDR3 is 14 residues long. The V gene's germline CDR1 is MDHEN and CDR2 SYDVKM. The CDR3 region is CASILTGSTGELFF. CDR3 DNA: TGTGCCAGCATCTTGACAGGGTCCACCGGGGAGCTGTTTTTT.

The chain uses TRBV28 and TRBJ1-5; TRBD1 aligns across 7 bases. Trimming cost V 6 bases and J 3 bases; bases outside gene matches: 11. CDR3 length: 16 residues. Germline V gene sequence: CDR1 MDHEN, CDR2 SYDVKM. The CDR3 sequence: CASSWPKTGSNQPQHF. CDR3 coding DNA: TGTGCCAGCAGCTGGCCCAAGACAGGGTCCAATCAGCCCCAGCATTTT.